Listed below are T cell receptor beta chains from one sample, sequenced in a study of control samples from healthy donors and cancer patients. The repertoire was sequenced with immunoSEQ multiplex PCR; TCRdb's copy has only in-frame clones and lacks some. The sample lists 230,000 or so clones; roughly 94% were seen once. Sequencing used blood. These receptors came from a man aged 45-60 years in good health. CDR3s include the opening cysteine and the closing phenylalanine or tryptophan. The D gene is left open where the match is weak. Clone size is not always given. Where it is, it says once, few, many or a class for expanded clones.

CPPGARDRLFSYEQYF | TGTCCGCCCGGTGCCCGGGACAGGCTTTTCTCCTACGAGCAGTACTTC | TRBD1 | TRBJ2-7 | TRBV27 | -
CASRSGLGETQYF | TGTGCCAGCAGATCCGGACTAGGAGAGACCCAGTACTTC | TRBD2 | TRBJ2-5 | TRBV28 | -
CASSLWSDINEKLFF | TGTGCCAGCAGTTTATGGTCAGATATTAATGAAAAACTGTTTTTT | - | TRBJ1-4 | TRBV28 | -
CASSSSGGVGDTQYF | TGTGCCAGCAGTTCTAGCGGGGGCGTGGGAGATACGCAGTATTTT | TRBD2 | TRBJ2-3 | TRBV5-4 | -
CASSPSPDRTNYGYTF | TGTGCCAGCAGCCCAAGCCCGGACAGGACCAACTATGGCTACACCTTC | TRBD1 | TRBJ1-2 | TRBV11-2 | -
CASSQGRGGTRNEQFF | TGTGCCAGCAGCCAGGGGCGGGGGGGAACTAGGAATGAGCAGTTCTTC | TRBD2 | TRBJ2-1 | TRBV4-2 | -
CASSLSSGGTDTQYF | TGTGCCAGCAGCTTATCTAGCGGGGGCACAGATACGCAGTATTTT | TRBD2 | TRBJ2-3 | TRBV7-2 | -
CASSFEQPDGYTF | TGCGCCAGCAGCTTTGAACAGCCAGATGGCTACACCTTC | - | TRBJ1-2 | TRBV5-1 | -
CSAPRTDTQYF | TGCAGTGCCCCGCGTACAGATACGCAGTATTTT | - | TRBJ2-3 | TRBV20-1 | -
CASSPNEGTGNTIYF | TGTGCCAGCAGCCCTAACGAGGGGACTGGAAACACCATATATTTT | - | TRBJ1-3 | TRBV9 | -
CATSDFTSNYGYTF | TGTGCCACCAGTGATTTTACCTCTAACTATGGCTACACCTTC | - | TRBJ1-2 | TRBV24-1 | -
CATSGLAGGYSYNEQFF | TGTGCCACCAGCGGGCTAGCGGGGGGGTACTCCTACAATGAGCAGTTCTTC | TRBD2 | TRBJ2-1 | TRBV24-1 | -
CASSQEEGLLPEYGYTF | TGCGCCAGCAGCCAAGAAGAGGGTCTACTTCCCGAGTATGGCTACACCTTC | - | TRBJ1-2 | TRBV4-3 | -
CASSSIYWRNRGTGYGYTF | TGTGCCAGCAGTTCGATTTATTGGAGAAACAGGGGAACCGGCTATGGCTACACCTTC | TRBD1 | TRBJ1-2 | TRBV28 | -
CSVKTVNTEAFF | TGCAGCGTTAAGACAGTGAACACTGAAGCTTTCTTT | - | TRBJ1-1 | TRBV29-1 | -
CASQGGSEDQPQHF | TGTGCCTCCCAGGGAGGCAGTGAGGATCAGCCCCAGCATTTT | - | TRBJ1-5 | TRBV30 | -
CASSLTGNGNTIYF | TGTGCCAGCAGTCTTACAGGGAACGGAAACACCATATATTTT | - | TRBJ1-3 | TRBV6-5 | -
CASSFGGQGLNEQFF | TGCGCCAGCAGCTTCGGGGGACAGGGCCTCAATGAGCAGTTCTTC | TRBD1 | TRBJ2-1 | TRBV5-1 | -
CASARGGTGGQETQYF | TGTGCCAGCGCCCGGGGGGGGACAGGGGGCCAAGAGACCCAGTACTTC | TRBD1 | TRBJ2-5 | TRBV6-6 | -
CASSEGAGGGTGELFF | TGTGCCAGCAGCGAGGGGGCAGGGGGCGGCACCGGGGAGCTGTTTTTT | TRBD1 | TRBJ2-2 | TRBV5-4 | -
CASRQRTEAFF | TGTGCCAGCAGGCAGAGGACTGAAGCTTTCTTT | - | TRBJ1-1 | TRBV7-9 | -
CASSRQVPSTDTQYF | TGTGCCAGCTCAAGACAGGTACCTAGCACAGATACGCAGTATTTT | - | TRBJ2-3 | TRBV18 | -
CASSQDRWIYEQYF | TGCGCCAGCAGCCAAGATAGATGGATCTACGAGCAGTACTTC | - | TRBJ2-7 | TRBV4-3 | once
CASSLRGQDTQYF | TGTGCCAGCAGTCTGAGGGGCCAAGATACGCAGTATTTT | - | TRBJ2-3 | TRBV5-4 | -
CASSSIGSNEAFF | TGTGCCAGCAGTTCTATCGGGTCAAATGAAGCTTTCTTT | - | TRBJ1-1 | TRBV12-3/TRBV12-4 | once
CASSFGADSTEAFF | TGCGCCAGCAGCTTTGGAGCGGATTCGACTGAAGCTTTCTTT | - | TRBJ1-1 | TRBV5-1 | -
CASSYSNPGSVTDTQYF | TGTGCCAGCAGTTACTCGAATCCAGGGTCTGTTACAGATACGCAGTATTTT | - | TRBJ2-3 | TRBV6-7 | -
CASSPIPGQGKRRHTQYF | TGTGCCAGCAGTCCAATACCGGGACAGGGGAAGAGAAGGCATACGCAGTATTTT | TRBD1 | TRBJ2-3 | TRBV6-6 | -
CASSSGDRSYGYTF | TGTGCCAGCAGCTCGGGGGACAGATCCTATGGCTACACCTTC | TRBD1 | TRBJ1-2 | TRBV7-2 | -
CASSLDGSNTGELFF | TGTGCCAGCAGCCTTGACGGGTCGAACACCGGGGAGCTGTTTTTT | - | TRBJ2-2 | TRBV7-3 | -
CASSPTGLLGVPEAFF | TGTGCCAGCAGCCCGACGGGCCTACTAGGGGTCCCTGAAGCTTTCTTT | - | TRBJ1-1 | TRBV3-1/TRBV3-2 | -
CASSGRERQPQHF | TGTGCCAGCAGTGGGAGGGAACGACAGCCCCAGCATTTT | - | TRBJ1-5 | TRBV2 | -
CASSETGESRQPQHF | TGTGCCAGCAGCGAGACAGGGGAAAGCAGACAGCCCCAGCATTTT | TRBD1 | TRBJ1-5 | TRBV7-2 | -
CASSLVGMNTEAFF | TGTGCCAGCAGCTTAGTGGGGATGAACACTGAAGCTTTCTTT | - | TRBJ1-1 | TRBV7-2 | -
CASSIDRSSYEQYF | TGTGCCAGCAGTATCGACAGGAGCTCCTACGAGCAGTACTTC | - | TRBJ2-7 | TRBV6-6 | -
CASSLAANYEQYF | TGCGCCAGCAGCTTGGCAGCAAACTACGAGCAGTACTTC | - | TRBJ2-7 | TRBV5-1 | -
CASSWTETGGFYEQYF | TGTGCCAGCAGTTGGACGGAGACAGGGGGCTTTTACGAGCAGTACTTC | TRBD1 | TRBJ2-7 | TRBV7-2 | -
CAIRRTGPEAEAFF | TGTGCCATCCGACGGACAGGGCCCGAGGCTGAAGCTTTCTTT | TRBD1 | TRBJ1-1 | TRBV24-1 | -
CASNVPGLKEKLFF | TGTGCCAGCAATGTTCCGGGACTTAAGGAAAAACTGTTTTTT | - | TRBJ1-4 | TRBV6-5 | -
CASSGRTIYSNQPQHF | TGTGCCAGCTCCGGCAGGACAATTTATAGCAATCAGCCCCAGCATTTT | - | TRBJ1-5 | TRBV18 | -
CASSPNLGLAGYEQYF | TGTGCCAGCAGCCCTAACCTCGGACTAGCGGGCTACGAGCAGTACTTC | TRBD2 | TRBJ2-7 | TRBV13 | -
CASSEQGRTYEQYF | TGTGCCAGCAGTGAACAGGGCCGCACCTACGAGCAGTACTTC | - | TRBJ2-7 | TRBV2 | -
CASSYRDRSYEQYF | TGTGCCAGCAGTTACCGGGACAGATCCTACGAGCAGTACTTC | TRBD1 | TRBJ2-7 | TRBV6-5 | -
CSVEGVTGIHTEAFF | TGCAGCGTTGAAGGGGTTACAGGGATCCACACTGAAGCTTTCTTT | - | TRBJ1-1 | TRBV29-1 | -